Following are 3 T cell receptor beta chains from one sample sequenced in a study of CD4 T cells in relation to SARS-CoV-2 and coronaviruses. Using immunoSEQ multiplex PCR, the repertoire was profiled, and TCRdb retains in-frame clones only, with some absent. This sample has about 60,000 clones, with roughly nine tenths found just once. Sequenced input: naive CD4+ T cells from PBMCs. Subset: naive CD4+ T cells isolated by negative enrichment. The source is an adult with COVID-19.

The gene calls are TRBV28 and TRBJ2-7; TRBD2 matches 10 bases. This CDR3 is 17 amino acids long. Germline V gene lookup returns CDR1 MDHEN and CDR2 SYDVKM. The junction had 9 bases not matched to a gene; V was cut back by 4 bases and J by 0 bases. Here the CDR3 reads CASSSNNSGRSSYEQYF. CDR3 bases: TGTGCCAGCAGTTCGAACAATAGCGGGAGGTCCTCCTACGAGCAGTACTTC.

The chain has TRBV25-1 and TRBJ2-7; 7 nucleotides agree with TRBD2. Germline V gene data show CDR1 as MGHDK and CDR2 as SYGVNS. V was clipped by 4 bases and J by 6 bases; unmatched bases: 15. The CDR3 consists of 16 residues. The CDR3 nucleotides read TGTGCCAGCAGTGCCCTAAGGGGAGGGAGTAGTGGCGAGCAGTACTTC. It translates to CASSALRGGSSGEQYF.

The chain links TRBV28 to TRBJ1-2; D is possibly TRBD1 (6 bases). Germline V CDR1 and CDR2: MDHEN, SYDVKM. Between the trimmed V and J ends, which lost 3 bases and 7 bases, there was a span of 18 bases. The length of the CDR3 is 15 residues. The CDR3 nucleotides are TGTGCCAGCAGTTTTCATGGACACCGGGGGGCTGGCTACACCTTC. Translation: CASSFHGHRGAGYTF.